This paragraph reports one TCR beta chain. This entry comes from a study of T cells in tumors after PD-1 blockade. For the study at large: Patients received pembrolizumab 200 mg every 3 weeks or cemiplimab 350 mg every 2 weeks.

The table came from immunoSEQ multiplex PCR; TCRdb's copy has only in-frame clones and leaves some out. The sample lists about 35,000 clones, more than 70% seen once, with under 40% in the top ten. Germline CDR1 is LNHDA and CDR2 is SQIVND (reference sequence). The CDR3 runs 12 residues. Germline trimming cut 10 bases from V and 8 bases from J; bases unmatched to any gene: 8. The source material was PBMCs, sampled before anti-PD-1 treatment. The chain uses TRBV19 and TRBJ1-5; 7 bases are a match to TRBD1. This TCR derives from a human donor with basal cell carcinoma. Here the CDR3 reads CATSGQRKPQHF. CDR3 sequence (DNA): TGTGCCACATCGGGACAGAGGAAGCCCCAGCATTTT.